The present T cell receptor (beta chain) was sequenced within a study of blood T cells in healthy people across ages. The authors ran a second PCR of about 7 to 11 cycles using a sample-barcoded 5' primer and a J-beta primer mix. Each CDR3 protein is one row after TCRdb ran MiXCR on the 5' RACE reads. Among 700,000 or so distinct CDR3 sequences, 20% to 25% were seen once, and the ten largest hold around 22%. CDR3 size: 15 residues. The V and J ends lost 5 bases and 0 bases, in that order; junction bases with no gene match: 7. CDR1 and CDR2 from the germline V gene are MDHEN and SYDVKM. The rearrangement uses TRBV28 and TRBJ2-7; TRBD1 matches 7 bases. Sample: blood. The TCR sequence derives from a man aged 70-80 years in good health. The CDR3 bases are TGTGCCAGCAGTACTTTGGGACAGAACTCCTACGAGCAGTACGTC. Translated: CASSTLGQNSYEQYV.